These 8 T cell receptor beta chains originate from one sample sequenced in a study of blood T cells in healthy people across ages. Then a second PCR, running roughly 6 to 12 cycles, was carried out with a sample-barcoded 5' primer and a J-beta primer mix. TCRdb passed the 5' RACE reads through MiXCR, listing each CDR3 protein once. The sample contains fewer than 1,200,000 distinct CDR3 sequences, around 25% of which appear only once. This same sample was also part of a study on T cells of mothers and their children.

Sequencing was performed on blood. These receptors were collected from a girl aged 2-15 years in good health.

The table lists this clonotype with a few counts. The V call is TRBV27, the J call TRBJ2-5; 11 bases align to TRBD2. The closer fit of TRBJ2-1 to the DNA end suggests the J call may be wrong. The CDR3 totals 16 residues. Germline V gives CDR1 MNHEY, CDR2 SMNVEV (reference sequence). CDR3 sequence reads: CASSPMVAGGPGEQFF. The CDR3 coding sequence is TGTGCCAGCAGTCCCATGGTAGCGGGGGGGCCGGGTGAGCAGTTCTTC.

This clonotype was found a few times. The chain combines TRBV4-2 with TRBJ2-7, with D possibly TRBD2 on 7 matching bases. Trimming left V 0 bases short and J 1 base short, with 13 bases between. The CDR3 totals 16 residues. The germline V gene encodes CDR1 LGHNA and CDR2 YNFKEQ. The CDR3 DNA follows: TGTGCCAGCAGCCAAGAGGCAAGGGGGGGGTCCTACGAGCAGTACTTC. This encodes CASSQEARGGSYEQYF.

The rearrangement uses TRBV6-6 and TRBJ2-5, with 7 nucleotides matching TRBD1. Trimming removed 10 bases from V and 3 bases from J; junction bases left unmatched: 8. Germline V CDR1 and CDR2: MNHNY, SVGAGI (reference sequence). The CDR3 length is 13 residues. The CDR3: CATHRGSKETQYF. CDR3 bases: TGTGCCACACACAGGGGATCGAAAGAGACCCAGTACTTC.

V gene TRBV7-2 combines with J gene TRBJ2-7; D is perhaps TRBD2 (6 bases). CDR3 size: 15 residues. V lost 1 base, J lost 0 bases, and 10 bases lay in between. CDR1 and CDR2 (germline): SGHTA, FQGNSA. The CDR3, as DNA: TGTGCCAGCAGCTTAGGAGGGCGGGACTCCTACGAGCAGTACTTC. Amino acids: CASSLGGRDSYEQYF.

CDR3 nucleotides: TGTGCCAGCAGCTTAGGCCGGGGGACTAGCGGGATTCCCCAGTTCTTC. Amino acids: CASSLGRGTSGIPQFF. This chain links TRBV7-2 with TRBJ2-1; TRBD2 matches 13 bases. The CDR3 totals 16 residues. The ends lost 1 base at V and 13 bases at J; junction bases unmatched: 10. Germline V gene sequence: CDR1 SGHTA, CDR2 FQGNSA.

The chain is built from TRBV9 and TRBJ2-1; the match to TRBD2 covers 10 bases. The V and J ends lost 1 base and 5 bases, in that order; junction bases with no gene match: 3. Looked up from germline, CDR1 is SGDLS and CDR2 is YYNGEE. This CDR3 has 15 residues. The CDR3: CASSVSGGDHNEQFF. The CDR3 DNA is TGTGCCAGCAGCGTAAGCGGGGGGGACCACAATGAGCAGTTCTTC.

The chain combines TRBV12-3 or TRBV12-4 with TRBJ2-5, with D perhaps matching TRBD2 (6 bases). V gave up 6 bases and J gave up 1 base, with 15 bases separating them. This CDR3 is built from 15 residues. CDR3 bases: TGTGCCAGCAGCCAGCCCATGCGGGGCCAAGAGACCCAGTACTTC. It translates to CASSQPMRGQETQYF.

This clonotype showed up just a few times. V is TRBV20-1 and J is TRBJ1-2, with D hard to call. This CDR3 is 12 amino acids long. V was cut by 4 bases and J by 5 bases, with 11 bases left in between. Germline V lookup: CDR1 DFQATT, CDR2 SNEGSKA (reference sequence). This CDR3 is CSATEDTYGYTF. The DNA of the CDR3 is TGCAGTGCTACGGAGGATACATATGGCTACACCTTC.